Listed here are 2 T cell receptor beta chains from one sample, sequenced in a study of OX40 agonist ivuxolimab in advanced cancers. The assay was immunoSEQ multiplex PCR, and TCRdb's table has in-frame clones only and misses some. The sample yields around 79,000 clones, approximately 91% seen once. The material sequenced was CD4+ or CD8+ T cells sorted from blood, taken in a trial of the OX40 agonist ivuxolimab. These receptors all stem from an adult with an advanced solid tumor such as melanoma, head and neck, liver or kidney cancer.

The chain has TRBV6-5 and TRBJ2-7; D is ambiguous. The CDR3 totals 14 residues. V lost 2 bases and J lost 0, with 8 bases in between. Germline CDR1 reads MNHEY; CDR2 reads SVGAGI. In nucleotides, the CDR3 is TGTGCCAGCAGTTACAAACAGCTCTCCTACGAGCAGTACTTC. As protein: CASSYKQLSYEQYF.

V and J are TRBV11-2 and TRBJ1-2; the match to TRBD1 covers 7 bases. The CDR3 contains 14 residues. Looked up from germline, CDR1 is SGHAT and CDR2 is FQNNGV. V trimming: 1 base; J trimming: 7 bases; junction bases outside the gene matches: 6. In nucleotides, the CDR3 is TGTGCCAGCAGCTTAGTCAGGGGGGCAGGTGGCTACACCTTC. Its protein is CASSLVRGAGGYTF. The full variable domain, its missing parts supplied by reference TRBV11-2 and TRBJ1-2, is EAGVAQSPRYKIIEKRQSVAFWCNPISGHATLYWYQQILGQGPKLLIQFQNNGVVDDSQLPKDRFSAERLKGVDSTLKIQPAKLEDSAVYLCASSLVRGAGGYTFGSGTRLTVV.